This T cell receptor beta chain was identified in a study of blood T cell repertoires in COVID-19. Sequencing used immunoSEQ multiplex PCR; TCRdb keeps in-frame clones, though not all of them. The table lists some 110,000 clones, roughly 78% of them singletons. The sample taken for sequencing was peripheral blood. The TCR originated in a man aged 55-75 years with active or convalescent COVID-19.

CDR3 sequence reads: CASSYPGQGADTQYF. The DNA for the CDR3 is TGTGCCAGCAGTTACCCGGGACAGGGGGCAGATACGCAGTATTTT. J is TRBJ2-3 and V is TRBV6-5; the match to TRBD1 covers 11 bases. V gave up 2 bases and J gave up 4 bases; unmatched junction bases: 2. Germline CDR1 reads MNHEY; CDR2 reads SVGAGI. This CDR3 is built from 15 residues.